This T cell receptor (beta chain) originates from a study of CD8+CD57+ T cells in acquired aplastic anemia. On the study more broadly: Across the sorted CD4+ and CD8+ cells, DNA amounts averaged about 3 ug. Researchers reported that healthy donors averaged roughly 11 million reads for CD4+ cells. Findings of the study overall: Researchers reported that CD8+ Simpson's diversity was not significantly different in patients versus controls. The same twenty-nine CD8+ CDR3 sequences occurred in patients and in controls.

Trimming took 0 bases from V and 6 from J; bases not matched to a gene: 7. The CDR3 is 15 residues long. Germline assignment: CDR1 ENHRY and CDR2 SYGVKD. Both TCR beta VDJ combination and CDR3 sequence profiling were carried out. Genomic DNA was the template for this profiling. In TCRdb, the reads were re-called with MiXCR into one record per CDR3 protein. The sample contains around 230,000 distinct CDR3 sequences, around 63% of which appear only once. This clonotype was picked up a small number of times. What it binds is unknown. This chain uses TRBV10-3 with TRBJ2-7, with TRBD1 matching over 8 bases. The origin of this receptor is a human donor in good health. Input material: sorted CD4+, CD8+, or CD8+CD57+ T cells (not recorded which) from PBMCs. The CDR3 loop is CAISESSGQGLEQYF. DNA for the CDR3: TGTGCCATCAGTGAGTCTTCTGGACAGGGTCTCGAGCAGTACTTC.